The rows below give T cell receptor beta chains drawn from one sample of a study of cytotoxic CD8 clonotypes in ibrutinib-treated CLL. Libraries were prepared by immunoSEQ multiplex PCR; TCRdb keeps only in-frame clonotypes and omits some of them. Of more than 300,000 clones listed, 80% were seen once; the top ten hold more than 6%. This sample comprised PBMCs, obtained before ibrutinib treatment. These receptors were obtained from a human donor with chronic lymphocytic leukemia. Both conserved end residues are part of each CDR3. The D gene is left open where the match is weak. Clone size is not always given. Where it is, it says once, few, many or a class for expanded clones.

>few|TRBV10-3|15|TRBJ2-5|-
TGTGCCACCGCTTCCGAGGCGGGGAGACAAGAGACCCAGTACTTC
CATASEAGRQETQYF
>-|TRBV10-2|14|TRBJ2-1|TRBD1
TGCGCCAGCAGTGAAAGGACAGGGAGGAATGAGCAGTTCTTC
CASSERTGRNEQFF
>-|TRBV7-9|14|TRBJ2-2|TRBD1
TGTGCCAGCAGCTTAACAGGGGACACCGGGGAGCTGTTTTTT
CASSLTGDTGELFF
>-|TRBV2|11|TRBJ2-7|-
TGTGCCAGCAGCGACTCCTTCGAGCAGTACTTC
CASSDSFEQYF
>-|TRBV7-8|13|TRBJ2-7|-
TGTGCCAGCAGCTTAGATCAGGTTTACGAGCAGTACTTC
CASSLDQVYEQYF
>-|TRBV4-3|17|TRBJ2-3|TRBD1
TGCGCCAGCAGCCAAGATCCAGGACAGGGGGCAACAGATACGCAGTATTTT
CASSQDPGQGATDTQYF
>few|TRBV6-1|13|TRBJ2-5|TRBD1
TGTGCCAGCAGTGAACGACAGGGAGTGACCCAGTACTTC
CASSERQGVTQYF
>-|TRBV5-1|16|TRBJ2-1|-
TGCGCCAGCACCTCAACTTCAGAGCACCCCTACAATGAGCAGTTCTTC
CASTSTSEHPYNEQFF
>-|TRBV6-1|17|TRBJ2-7|TRBD1
TGTGCCAGCAGTGAAGCGATACTAGGACAGGGCACCTACGAGCAGTACTTC
CASSEAILGQGTYEQYF
>-|TRBV29-1|13|TRBJ1-2|-
TGCAGCGTGAGACGGGGCTCTAACTATGGCTACACCTTC
CSVRRGSNYGYTF
>-|TRBV27|13|TRBJ2-3|TRBD2
TGTGCCAGCAGAGGACTAGCGGGAGATACGCAGTATTTT
CASRGLAGDTQYF
>-|TRBV7-9|16|TRBJ2-3|TRBD2
TGTGCCAGCAGCTTAGGGACTAGCGGCTACACAGATACGCAGTATTTT
CASSLGTSGYTDTQYF
>few|TRBV5-4|13|TRBJ2-5|-
TGTGCCAGCAGCTTAAGACTTCAAGAGACCCAGTACTTC
CASSLRLQETQYF
>-|TRBV28|13|TRBJ2-7|-
TGTGCCAGCAGTTTTATCCTGGAAAACGAGCAGTACTTC
CASSFILENEQYF
>few|TRBV2|13|TRBJ1-1|-
TGTGCCAGCAGTGCGGACTCGAACACTGAAGCTTTCTTT
CASSADSNTEAFF
>-|TRBV11-2|14|TRBJ2-7|-
TGTGCCAGCAGCTTAGCGGCCCTAGTCGTCGAGCAGTACTTC
CASSLAALVVEQYF